The next 26 T cell receptor beta chains were all read from a single sample in a study of beta chain features in type 1 diabetes. Expressed TCRB transcripts were sequenced because the entire RNA isolate underwent reverse transcription. This table comes from immunoSEQ multiplex PCR, and its TCRdb copy is limited to in-frame clones, with some not included. Of 430,000 or so clones in the sample, around 10% were seen once. The sample comprised naive CD4+ T cells from blood. These receptors all come from a woman aged 18-30 years in good health.

The table lists this clone with a few counts. The V and J genes are TRBV9 and TRBJ2-2, with a possible D match to TRBD1 (5 bases). Trimming took off 5 bases at V and 4 bases at J, with 12 bases between the two ends. Germline V CDR1 and CDR2: SGDLS, YYNGEE. This CDR3 spans 14 amino acids. CDR3 residues: CASRAQGGTGELFF. The CDR3, as DNA: TGTGCCAGCAGGGCTCAGGGTGGCACCGGGGAGCTGTTTTTT.

J is TRBJ2-7 and V is TRBV9; D uncertain. Trimming left V 0 bases short and J 3 bases short, with 10 bases between. CDR3 length: 14 residues. The germline V gene has CDR1 SGDLS and CDR2 YYNGEE. CDR3 sequence: CASSVAETYYEQYF. The CDR3 DNA reads as TGTGCCAGCAGCGTAGCCGAGACCTACTACGAGCAGTACTTC.

The V gene is TRBV29-1, the J gene TRBJ1-1; D call uncertain. CDR1 and CDR2 from the germline V gene are SQVTM and ANQGSEA. The V end was cut by 7 bases, the J end by 6 bases, with 15 bases between. The CDR3 is 12 amino acids. CDR3: CSAYKVLSEAFF. In nucleotides, the CDR3 is TGCAGCGCCTACAAGGTCCTGTCTGAAGCTTTCTTT. The complete variable domain, with remaining parts taken from reference TRBV29-1 and TRBJ1-1, reads SAVISQKPSRDICQRGTSLTIQCQVDSQVTMMFWYRQQPGQSLTLIATANQGSEATYESGFVIDKFPISRPNLTFSTLTVSNMSPEDSSIYLCSAYKVLSEAFFGQGTRLTVV.

The gene calls are TRBV7-3 and TRBJ2-5, with D uncertain. The germline gives CDR1 SGHTA, CDR2 FQGTGA. Trimming removed 6 bases at V and 7 bases at J, with 15 bases between. The length of the CDR3 is 13 residues. CDR3 in DNA: TGTGCCAGCAGTCCCGATAATGGAAGGACCCAGTACTTC. This gives the protein CASSPDNGRTQYF.

The chain carries TRBV5-1 and TRBJ2-3; TRBD2 is a possible D gene (5 bases). V was shortened by 5 bases and J by 0 bases, with 10 bases between the two germline ends. Germline CDR1 is SGHRS and CDR2 is YFSETQ. The CDR3 sequence is 14 residues long. Here the CDR3 DNA reads TGCGCCAGCAGTCGGGATTCTAGCACAGATACGCAGTATTTT. Translation: CASSRDSSTDTQYF.

The sample holds many counts of this clone. This chain links TRBV29-1 with TRBJ1-5; 7 nucleotides align to TRBD1. The germline CDR1 and CDR2 sequences are SQVTM and ANQGSEA. The CDR3 loop spans 13 amino acids. The J segment lost 7 bases and the V segment lost 6 bases, leaving 9 bases of the junction unmatched. CDR3 sequence: CSVETGPQQPQHF. In nucleotides, the CDR3 is TGCAGCGTAGAGACAGGGCCGCAGCAGCCCCAGCATTTT.

In its sample, this clone was seen many times. The same CDR3 is also encoded by other DNA sequences in this sample. The chain uses TRBV7-2 and TRBJ2-7; D not certain. Germline CDR1 and CDR2: SGHTA and FQGNSA. This CDR3 is 11 amino acids long. V dropped 1 base and J dropped 3 bases, with 1 base sitting between them. The CDR3 nucleotides are TGTGCCAGCAGCTTAGTCTACGAGCAGTACTTC. Protein sequence: CASSLVYEQYF.

This chain connects TRBV5-6 to TRBJ2-4; the match to TRBD2 covers 12 bases. The CDR3 length is 15 residues. The V gene's germline CDR1 is SGHDT and CDR2 YYEEEE. The V and J ends lost 4 bases and 9 bases, in that order; junction bases with no gene match: 8. The CDR3 coding sequence is TGTGCCAGCAGCCGCCTAGCGGGGGGGCCGGGCATTCAGTACTTC. This translates into CASSRLAGGPGIQYF.

The sample holds a few counts of this clone. The rearrangement joins TRBV7-2 to TRBJ2-7; 8 bases are shared with TRBD2. J was trimmed by 3 bases and V by 4 bases; bases with no gene match: 8. The CDR3 has 15 amino acids. The germline V gene has CDR1 SGHTA and CDR2 FQGNSA. CDR3 coding DNA: TGTGCCAGCAGCTCGGAGCTGGCGGGGGGCTACGAGCAGTACGTC. Protein sequence: CASSSELAGGYEQYV.

A few counts support this clone. V usage is TRBV27 and J usage is TRBJ2-7; tentatively, D is TRBD1 (6 bases). CDR3 length equals 15 residues. Germline CDR1 reads MNHEY; CDR2 reads SMNVEV (reference sequence). V was clipped by 0 bases and J by 0 bases, with 9 bases between them. CDR3 residues: CASSLSDRSSYEQYF. In nucleotides, the CDR3 is TGTGCCAGCAGTTTATCCGACAGGAGCTCCTACGAGCAGTACTTC.

This chain uses TRBV5-1 with TRBJ2-7, with TRBD2 matching 9 bases. The CDR3 length is 15 residues. From germline, CDR1 is SGHRS and CDR2 YFSETQ. J gave up 6 bases and V 3 bases, and 10 bases lay outside the gene matches. The CDR3 bases are TGCGCCAGCAGCTGGACCCTAGCGGGAACTGGCGAGCAGTACTTC. It specifies CASSWTLAGTGEQYF.

This clone showed up just a few times. CDR3 sequence (DNA): TGTGCCAGCAGCCACAGGGGTGTGGATACGCAGTATTTT. It specifies CASSHRGVDTQYF. The chain couples TRBV7-2 to TRBJ2-3; TRBD1 agrees at 7 bases. Germline CDR1 reads SGHTA; CDR2 reads FQGNSA. After removal of 5 bases from V and 6 bases from J, the junction contained 5 bases not matched to a gene. The CDR3 has 13 amino acids.

CDR3 bases: TGTGCCAGCAGCCTCGAGGGGCGGACTCAAGAGACCCAGTACTTC. Translation: CASSLEGRTQETQYF. This sequence joins TRBV9 and TRBJ2-5; D possibly matches TRBD1 or TRBD2 (5 bases each). CDR3 length equals 15 residues. The V end lost 4 bases, the J end lost 2 bases, and 15 bases lay between the germline ends. Germline V lookup: CDR1 SGDLS, CDR2 YYNGEE.

The genes are TRBV7-8 and TRBJ2-1; 9 bases line up with TRBD2. Germline CDR1 SGHVS, CDR2 FQNEAQ. Trimming took 5 bases from V and 7 from J; bases not matched to a gene: 9. CDR3 length: 15 residues. The CDR3 reads CASSASRGRANEQFF. In nucleotides, the CDR3 is TGTGCCAGCAGCGCCTCTCGCGGGAGGGCGAATGAGCAGTTCTTC. Full variable domain (missing parts from reference TRBV7-8 and TRBJ2-1): GAGVSQSPRYKVAKRGQDVALRCDPISGHVSLFWYQQALGQGPEFLTYFQNEAQLDKSGLPSDRFFAERPEGSVSTLKIQRTQQEDSAVYLCASSASRGRANEQFFGPGTRLTVL.

The V gene is TRBV7-3, the J gene TRBJ2-7; unclear D gene. The V gene's germline CDR1 is SGHTA and CDR2 FQGTGA. V lost 5 bases and J 3 bases, leaving 11 bases between the germline ends. The CDR3 length is 13 residues. The CDR3 loop is CASSRSPGYEQYF. The CDR3 nucleotides read TGTGCCAGCAGCCGTTCTCCGGGCTACGAGCAGTACTTC.

This clone was detected a few times. The V gene is TRBV4-3, the J gene TRBJ2-5; 10 bases line up with TRBD2. Germline lookup yields CDR1 LGHNA and CDR2 YSLEER. The CDR3 covers 16 residues. Losses at the gene ends were 0 bases for V and 7 bases for J; bases not matched to a gene: 8. The CDR3 is CASSQDLSGGGRTQYF. Written as DNA, the CDR3 is TGCGCCAGCAGCCAAGATTTAAGCGGGGGGGGCAGGACCCAGTACTTC.

In this sample, this clone turned up a few times. This chain connects TRBV7-7 to TRBJ2-5; D tentatively reads TRBD1 or TRBD2 (5 bases each). CDR3 length: 15 amino acids. V dropped 1 base and J dropped 5 bases, with 14 bases sitting between them. Per germline, CDR1 SSHAT and CDR2 FNYEAQ (reference sequence). CDR3 protein: CASSLGWQGRETQYF. CDR3 sequence (DNA): TGTGCCAGCAGCTTAGGCTGGCAGGGACGGGAGACCCAGTACTTC.

This chain links TRBV4-3 with TRBJ2-4; 14 bases match TRBD2. CDR3 length: 20 residues. Germline V gives CDR1 LGHNA, CDR2 YSLEER. After removal of 4 bases from V and 1 base from J, the junction contained 12 bases not matched to a gene. CDR3 loop: CASSRNPGTSGRMAKNIQYF. As DNA, the CDR3 is TGCGCCAGCAGCCGAAACCCCGGGACTAGCGGGAGAATGGCCAAAAACATTCAGTACTTC.

The chain is built from TRBV4-3 and TRBJ1-4; no reliable D call. CDR1 and CDR2 (germline): LGHNA, YSLEER. With 0 bases removed from V and 9 bases from J, the gap between germline ends came to 11 bases. This CDR3 has 14 residues. The CDR3 loop reads CASSQDQAKQKLFF. CDR3 coding DNA: TGCGCCAGCAGCCAAGATCAGGCCAAACAAAAACTGTTTTTT.

This clone was seen only a few times. Other DNA sequences in this sample translate to the same CDR3. The chain links TRBV4-3 to TRBJ1-5; D gene unclear. V shed 3 bases and J shed 0 bases, with 6 bases lying between them. The germline V gene encodes CDR1 LGHNA and CDR2 YSLEER. This CDR3 spans 14 amino acids. CDR3 DNA sequence: TGCGCCAGCAGCCAGGATTATAGCAATCAGCCCCAGCATTTT. Its translation: CASSQDYSNQPQHF.

J is TRBJ1-1 and V is TRBV29-1; tentatively, D is TRBD1 (5 bases). V lost 8 bases to trimming and J lost 7 bases, with 14 bases between them. Per the germline V gene, CDR1 is SQVTM and CDR2 is ANQGSEA. The CDR3 is 11 amino acids. The CDR3 DNA follows: TGCAGCTATCAACGGGGACGTGAAGCTTTCTTT. This translates into CSYQRGREAFF.

This clone was recorded a few times. J is TRBJ2-7 and V is TRBV11-2, with D possibly TRBD1 on 5 matching bases. CDR1 is SGHAT and CDR2 is FQNNGV in the germline V gene. The CDR3 has 15 residues. V gave up 7 bases and J gave up 4 bases, with 20 bases separating them. The CDR3 protein is CASISLAGLRYEQYF. CDR3 nucleotide sequence: TGTGCCAGCATCTCCTTGGCAGGGCTCCGTTACGAGCAGTACTTC.

The rearrangement uses TRBV5-1 and TRBJ2-5; D possibly corresponds to TRBD1 (5 bases). The CDR3 has 14 amino acids. The V gene's germline CDR1 is SGHRS and CDR2 YFSETQ. V dropped 0 bases and J dropped 5 bases, with 11 bases sitting between them. DNA for the CDR3: TGCGCCAGCAGCTTGGAGATAGGGGATGAGACCCAGTACTTC. Protein sequence: CASSLEIGDETQYF.

The V gene is TRBV14, the J gene TRBJ1-1; a weak D match, TRBD1 (5 bases). CDR3 length: 13 residues. The germline CDR1 and CDR2 sequences are SGHDN and FVKESK. The germline V and J ends were trimmed by 4 bases and 7 bases, with 13 bases remaining between them. The CDR3 nucleotides are TGTGCCAGCAGCCCCTGGGTGGGGCGTGAAGCTTTCTTT. Encoded protein: CASSPWVGREAFF.

There are a few counts of this clone. The rearrangement uses TRBV4-3 and TRBJ2-7; perhaps TRBD1 as D (6 bases). Trimming pared 3 bases from V and 5 bases from J, leaving 11 bases between. In germline, CDR1 is LGHNA, CDR2 YSLEER. The CDR3 is 13 residues long. The CDR3 DNA reads TGCGCCAGCAGCCACCCAGGGGTAAACGAGCAGTACGTC. It is translated as CASSHPGVNEQYV.

This sequence joins TRBV5-4 and TRBJ2-7; D ambiguous. The CDR3 length is 14 residues. With 4 bases removed from V and 5 bases from J, the gap between germline ends came to 16 bases. Germline CDR1 is SGHNT and CDR2 is YYREEE (reference sequence). Here the CDR3 reads CASSTRNLRNEQYV. The CDR3 DNA is TGTGCCAGCAGCACCAGGAATCTCCGGAACGAGCAGTACGTC.